This T cell receptor (beta chain) was observed in a study of post-analysis software for immune sequencing data. Study-wide background: Multiple sclerosis in the patients followed relapsing-remitting, secondary progressive and progressive-relapsing courses. Study conclusions and caveats: Controls had lower frequencies than patients of 4 or 5 TRBV segments, which included TRBV5-6, TRBV5-1 and TRBV20-1. Multiple sclerosis patients showed significantly lower normalized Chao1 diversity than controls did.

The V segment lost 5 bases and the J segment 0 bases; nucleotides outside the gene matches: 7. CDR3 size: 15 residues. Germline V CDR1 and CDR2: SQVTM, ANQGSEA. This clonotype has just a few counts. No antigen is known for it. The authors incorporated unique molecular identifiers into the TCR beta cDNA libraries. TCRdb recomputed calls from the PCR reads with MiXCR, one row per CDR3 protein. The sample shows 600,000 to 700,000 distinct CDR3 sequences, 55% to 70% of them seen only once. The specimen was blood. This TCR derives from a girl aged 2-10 years with multiple sclerosis. The gene calls are TRBV29-1 and TRBJ2-4, with 7 bases identical to TRBD1. CDR3 residues: CSVRKDRLAKNIQYF. CDR3 in DNA: TGCAGCGTTCGAAAGGACAGGTTAGCCAAAAACATTCAGTACTTC.